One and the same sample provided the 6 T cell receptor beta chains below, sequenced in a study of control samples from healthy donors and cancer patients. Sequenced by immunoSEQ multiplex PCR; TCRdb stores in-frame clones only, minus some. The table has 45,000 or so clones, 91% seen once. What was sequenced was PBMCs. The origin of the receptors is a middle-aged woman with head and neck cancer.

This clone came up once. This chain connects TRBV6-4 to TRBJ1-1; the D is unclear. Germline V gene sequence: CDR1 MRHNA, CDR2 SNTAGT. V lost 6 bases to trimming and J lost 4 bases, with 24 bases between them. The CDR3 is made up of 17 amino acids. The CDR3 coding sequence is TGTGCCAGCAGGGCCTTCGGGGTGGGCTTATTTGGCACTGAAGCTTTCTTT. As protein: CASRAFGVGLFGTEAFF.

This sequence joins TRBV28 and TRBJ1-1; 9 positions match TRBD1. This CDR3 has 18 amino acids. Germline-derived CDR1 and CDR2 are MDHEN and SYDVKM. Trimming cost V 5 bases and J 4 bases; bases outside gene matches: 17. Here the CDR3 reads CASSAHSLSQGASTEAFF. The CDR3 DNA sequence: TGTGCCAGCAGTGCACACAGCCTCTCACAGGGGGCGAGCACTGAAGCTTTCTTT.

CDR3 loop: CASSPSSDRQSPLHF. CDR3 DNA: TGTGCCAGCAGTCCTTCATCGGACAGACAGTCACCCCTCCACTTT. The chain carries TRBV9 and TRBJ1-6; D is possibly TRBD1 (6 bases). The CDR3 spans 15 residues. Germline values: CDR1 SGDLS, CDR2 YYNGEE. Trimming stripped 5 bases from V and 10 bases from J, with 19 bases between.

In nucleotides, the CDR3 is TGTGCCAGCAGAAAACAGGGGGCGTTGAACACTGAAGCTTTCTTT. It is translated as CASRKQGALNTEAFF. The chain is built from TRBV6-5 and TRBJ1-1; TRBD1 matches 9 bases. J was trimmed by 0 bases and V by 6 bases; bases with no gene match: 5. CDR1 and CDR2 from the germline V gene are MNHEY and SVGAGI. The CDR3 extends over 15 amino acids.

For the CDR3, the DNA is TGTGCCAGCACCATAGACACCTACGGCTCCTACGAGCAGTACTTC. Amino acid sequence: CASTIDTYGSYEQYF. This chain connects TRBV3-1 (or the pseudogene TRBV3-2) to TRBJ2-7, with D uncertain. In germline, CDR1 is LGHDT, CDR2 YNNKEL (reference sequence). V was shortened by 7 bases and J by 0 bases, with 16 bases between the two germline ends. The CDR3 extends over 15 amino acids.

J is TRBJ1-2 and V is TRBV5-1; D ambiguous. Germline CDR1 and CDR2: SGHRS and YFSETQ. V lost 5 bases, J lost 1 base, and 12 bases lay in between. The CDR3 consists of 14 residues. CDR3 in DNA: TGCGCCAGCAGTTCCCCTTTGGATAACTATGGCTACACCTTC. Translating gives CASSSPLDNYGYTF.